The sequence of this T cell receptor (beta chain) was determined in a study of blood T cell repertoires in COVID-19. Across the study: Nucleic acid was either cDNA or gDNA, and it came from T cells, B-cell-depleted T cells, or PBMCs.

The germline V gene encodes CDR1 SNHLY and CDR2 FYNNEI. The V end was cut by 6 bases, the J end by 0 bases, with 12 bases between. The CDR3 spans 14 residues. Original data processing: By means of reference gene primer amplification, nucleated cell counts were estimated. TCRdb keeps only in-frame clones here, not all; method: immunoSEQ multiplex PCR. V and J calls and clone size are copied from that table; D and trimming were computed from the DNA. The sample consists of 90,000 to 110,000 clones, roughly 80% of them appearing once. This chain connects TRBV2 to TRBJ2-7; D is ambiguous. The specimen sequenced was peripheral blood. This TCR came from an elderly woman with acute or convalescent COVID-19. CDR3 nucleotide sequence: TGTGCCAGCAGGACGCGAGGCTCCTCCTACGAGCAGTACTTC. It yields the protein CASRTRGSSYEQYF. The full variable domain, in which reference TRBV2 and TRBJ2-7 provide the parts outside the CDR3, is EPEVTQTPSHQVTQMGQEVILRCVPISNHLYFYWYRQILGQKVEFLVSFYNNEISEKSEIFDDQFSVERPDGSNFTLKIRSTKLEDSAMYFCASRTRGSSYEQYFGPGTRLTVT.